The clone carrying this TCR beta chain was counted once. The data stem from a study of blood T cell repertoires in COVID-19. Data came from immunoSEQ multiplex PCR; TCRdb stores just in-frame clones and leaves some out. The table shows roughly 350,000 clones, with approximately 89% occurring only once. CDR1 and CDR2 from the germline V gene are MNHEY and SMNVEV (reference sequence). The CDR3 has 17 residues. V shed 0 bases and J 6 bases; nucleotides not matched to a gene: 13. The sequenced sample consisted of peripheral blood. The gene calls are TRBV27 and TRBJ2-7; 8 positions match TRBD2. This TCR came from a woman in her 30s with COVID-19, enrolled during active disease. The CDR3 loop is CASSLSGGGSPRTEQYF. The CDR3 DNA reads as TGTGCCAGCAGTTTATCAGGCGGGGGGAGCCCAAGAACCGAGCAGTACTTC.